Each of the 16 T cell receptor beta chains below was sequenced from the same sample in a study of kidney transplant recipient with SARS-CoV-2 infection. One entry per CDR3 protein results from TCRdb running MiXCR on the reads. This sample has under 250,000 distinct CDR3 sequences, with 25% to 35% found just once. Sequencing used a blood sample, obtained at baseline and between days 110 and 120 from a kidney transplant recipient. The receptors derive from a male patient in his 30s who had COVID-19 and was a kidney transplant recipient. Some T cells may have come from the graft donor.

Regarding this clonotype: A much larger clonotype is one base distant, so this may be a read error. The V and J genes are TRBV28 and TRBJ2-7, with D possibly being TRBD1 (6 bases). The CDR3 is made up of 15 amino acids. Trimming took off 2 bases at V and 12 bases at J, with 23 bases between the two ends. CDR1 MDHEN and CDR2 SYDVKM come from the germline V gene. The CDR3 loop is CASSLRIDRSETLYF. The CDR3 nucleotides read TGTGCCAGCAGTTTACGAATAGACAGGTCCGAGACCCTGTACTTC.

This clonotype was seen many times. The chain is built from TRBV5-6 and TRBJ1-1; D is unresolved. The CDR3 loop spans 11 amino acids. Trimming stripped 4 bases from V and 5 bases from J, with 6 bases between. The germline CDR1 and CDR2 sequences are SGHDT and YYEEEE. CDR3 DNA: TGTGCCAGCAGCCGTCTGACTGAAGCTTTCTTT. This translates into CASSRLTEAFF.

This clonotype was recorded many times. The chain employs TRBV10-3 and TRBJ1-2; tentative D call: TRBD1 (5 bases). The V and J ends lost 8 bases and 3 bases respectively, with 16 bases between them. Germline V gives CDR1 ENHRY, CDR2 SYGVKD. This CDR3 region has 14 residues. The CDR3 DNA follows: TGTGCCATCCGGTCCCCCGGGACGGACTATGGCTACACCTTC. Its translation: CAIRSPGTDYGYTF.

Note on this clonotype: This may be a read error, as it is one base from a much larger clone. The CDR3 sequence: CASRNLAGGFSGEPFF. CDR3 sequence (DNA): TGTGCCAGCAGGAACCTAGCGGGAGGGTTCTCCGGGGAGCCGTTTTTT. The V and J genes are TRBV28 and TRBJ2-2, with 12 bases lining up with TRBD2. The CDR3 totals 16 residues. Germline V CDR1 and CDR2: MDHEN, SYDVKM.

This clonotype has a handful of counts. The rearrangement links TRBV9 to TRBJ2-2; TRBD1 agrees at 7 bases. V was pared by 4 bases and J by 2 bases, with 8 bases of the junction left unmatched. Per germline, CDR1 SGDLS and CDR2 YYNGEE. The CDR3 runs 16 residues. In DNA, the CDR3 is TGTGCCAGCAGCACCCGGGACAGACTTAACACCGGGGAGCTGTTTTTT. Translating it yields CASSTRDRLNTGELFF.

This clonotype was seen ten or more times. V usage is TRBV7-9 and J usage is TRBJ2-7; no reliable D call. The CDR3 sequence is 13 residues long. The germline CDR1 and CDR2 sequences are SEHNR and FQNEAQ (reference sequence). Trimming took off 1 base at V and 4 bases at J, with 8 bases between the two ends. Written as DNA, the CDR3 is TGTGCCAGCAGCTTAGGTGGTAGGTACGAGCAGTACTTC. Encoded protein: CASSLGGRYEQYF.

This clonotype was counted at least ten times. CDR3 nucleotide sequence: TGTGCCAGCGGCCATAGCGGAAGAGATATCTACGAGCAGTACTTC. Its translation: CASGHSGRDIYEQYF. The chain links TRBV7-9 to TRBJ2-7; D is possibly TRBD2 (6 bases). The CDR3 runs 15 residues. The germline V and J ends were trimmed by 8 bases and 3 bases, with 20 bases remaining between them. CDR1 and CDR2 from the germline V gene are SEHNR and FQNEAQ (reference sequence).

A word on this clonotype: At one boundary the junction diverges from the germline segment, which might be a read error. V usage is TRBV4-3 and J usage is TRBJ1-2, with D unclear. CDR3 length: 17 amino acids. CDR1 LGHNA and CDR2 YSLEER come from the germline V gene. CDR3 DNA: TGCGCCAGCAACATGTATGCAGGACGTCGAAAGACCTATGGCCACACCTTC. This sequence encodes CASNMYAGRRKTYGHTF.

The J gene is TRBJ2-5, the V gene TRBV19; D possibly corresponds to TRBD2 (6 bases). With 2 bases removed from V and 4 bases from J, the gap between germline ends came to 14 bases. CDR1 and CDR2 (germline): LNHDA, SQIVND (reference sequence). This CDR3 spans 15 amino acids. The CDR3 spells CASSIRYYGGETQYF. Here the CDR3 DNA reads TGTGCCAGTAGTATACGGTACTACGGGGGAGAGACCCAGTACTTC. The full variable domain, in which reference TRBV19 and TRBJ2-5 provide the parts outside the CDR3, is DGGITQSPKYLFRKEGQNVTLSCEQNLNHDAMYWYRQDPGQGLRLIYYSQIVNDFQKGDIAEGYSVSREKKESFPLTVTSAQKNPTAFYLCASSIRYYGGETQYFGPGTRLLVL.

As concerns this clonotype: The likely explanation is a read error, given a far larger clone one base away. The chain has TRBV6-5 and TRBJ1-1; the D gene is possibly TRBD1 (5 bases). In germline, CDR1 is MNHEY, CDR2 SVGAGI. Deletions cut 4 bases from V and 6 bases from J, with 9 bases between. This CDR3 has 12 residues. CDR3: CASSFQGAEAFF. For the CDR3, the DNA is TGTGCCAGCAGTTTCCAGGGAGCTGAAGCTTTCTTT.

Note on this clonotype: A much bigger clone sits one base away, suggesting this may be a read error. The chain combines TRBV19 with TRBJ2-3, with TRBD2 as a possible D gene (6 bases). V gave up 10 bases and J gave up 0 bases, with 11 bases separating them. CDR3 size: 13 residues. Per the germline V gene, CDR1 is LNHDA and CDR2 is SQIVND (reference sequence). DNA for the CDR3: TGTGCCACAAGGGCGGGGAGCACAGATACGCAGTATTTT. This sequence encodes CATRAGSTDTQYF.

Written as DNA, the CDR3 is TGTGCCAGCAGCCGAAGCCACACCCTTCGAAGGACCTATGGCTACACCTTC. This codes for CASSRSHTLRRTYGYTF. The chain joins TRBV3-1 to TRBJ1-2; no definite D call. V lost 4 bases, J lost 4 bases, and 22 bases lay in between. The CDR3 contains 17 residues. Looked up from germline, CDR1 is LGHDT and CDR2 is YNNKEL (reference sequence).

This clonotype was detected a few times. This rearrangement joins TRBV11-3 to TRBJ2-3; TRBD1 aligns across 9 bases. The CDR3 is 17 amino acids. Germline V CDR1 and CDR2: SGHNT, YENEEA. V lost 2 bases, J lost 4 bases, and 10 bases stayed unmatched. CDR3 bases: TGTGCCAGCAGCTTACTTCCGACAGGGGGTATATCAGATACGCAGTATTTT. It encodes CASSLLPTGGISDTQYF.

This clonotype was counted ten times or more. The CDR3 is CSAGPSLTAYNEQFF. The CDR3 DNA sequence: TGCAGTGCTGGTCCTAGCCTTACGGCCTACAATGAGCAGTTCTTC. The V gene is TRBV20-1, the J gene TRBJ2-1, with D possibly matching TRBD2 (5 bases). V was trimmed by 5 bases and J by 2 bases, leaving 16 bases between them. The CDR3 runs 15 residues. Germline CDR1 and CDR2: DFQATT and SNEGSKA (reference sequence).

This clonotype was picked up many times. The chain joins TRBV3-1 to TRBJ2-1, with TRBD2 identical over 11 bases. Trimming removed 1 base from V and 6 bases from J; junction bases left unmatched: 11. CDR3 length: 18 residues. Germline CDR1 reads LGHDT; CDR2 reads YNNKEL (reference sequence). The CDR3 bases are TGTGCCAGCAGCCAAGGGACTAGCGGGCTCCTACATTTCAATGAGCAGTTCTTC. This sequence encodes CASSQGTSGLLHFNEQFF.

Many counts were recorded for this clonotype. The chain carries TRBV4-1 and TRBJ2-7, with D hard to call. This CDR3 spans 12 amino acids. Germline V gene sequence: CDR1 MGHRA, CDR2 YSYEKL. Between the trimmed V and J ends, which lost 4 bases and 2 bases, there was a span of 6 bases. The CDR3 protein is CASSRTPYEQYF. DNA for the CDR3: TGCGCCAGCAGCCGTACCCCCTACGAGCAGTACTTC.